This TCR beta chain is from a study of blood T cell repertoires in COVID-19. Study in general: T cells, B-cell-depleted T cells, or PBMCs provided the cDNA or gDNA that served as material.

Per the germline V gene, CDR1 is MNHEY and CDR2 is SVGEGT. V lost 6 bases, J lost 4 bases, and 13 bases lay in between. This CDR3 spans 13 amino acids. Per the authors' pipeline: Amplification from reference gene primers served as the basis for estimated nucleated cell counts. This table comes from immunoSEQ multiplex PCR, and its TCRdb copy is limited to in-frame clones, with some not included. The D gene and trimming were derived from the DNA, and the V and J assignments and clone size from that table. The data show more than 20,000 clones, 86% seen once. The rearrangement links TRBV6-2 or TRBV6-3 to TRBJ2-7; D not certain. Material for sequencing was peripheral blood. The clonotype comes from a human donor with active COVID-19. The donor label of this sample is uncertain. CDR3 sequence (DNA): TGTGCCAGCAGCCTCAGCGAGGCATACGAGCAGTACTTC. Translation gives CASSLSEAYEQYF.